This TCR beta chain was documented in a study of CD8 T cells in ankylosing spondylitis (dated by TCRdb to the late 2010s). Looking at the study overall: The study profiled T cell receptor beta repertoires in healthy donors and ankylosing spondylitis patients to find disease-linked TCR variants. In total, the full study cohort was made up of about 99 healthy donors and 25 ankylosing spondylitis patients. Peripheral blood was sampled, and synovial fluid was also collected from ankylosing spondylitis patients.

From cysteine to phenylalanine, the CDR3 is 13 amino acids long. The only DNA kept is the CDR3, 39 bases in frame from the first base. Per the germline V gene (reference sequence), DFQATT is the CDR1 and SNEGSKA is the CDR2. Trimming removed 0 bases from V and 8 bases from J, leaving 13 bases between the germline ends. The instrument given in TCRdb is Illumina HiSeq 2500. TCR beta libraries were prepared by quantitative 5'-RACE with molecular barcodes. Per the original workflow: Disease-linked TCR variants were identified with a new computational method built on a probabilistic model of VDJ rearrangement. TCRdb trimmed the raw reads at Q25, called clones with MiXCR and kept productive beta chains. Every distinct CDR3 protein forms one entry, paired with its most common genes and DNA. In this record, the V and J calls reflect TCRdb's handling and not the investigators' own analysis. For this sample the table gives 700,000 to 850,000 distinct CDR3 sequences, of which about 11% were detected only once. The ten largest clones capture less than 0.65% of the sample.

Regarding this clonotype: No antigen is known for it. No quality values exist for individual bases; no much larger clone is one base distant.

General findings and caveats noted by the study authors: A CD8+ phenotype was shown by the disease-linked clones, which were found at relatively low frequencies in peripheral blood. Blood from ankylosing spondylitis patients appeared to be characterized by a TCR beta motif composed of about eight highly homologous amino acid variants. Significant enrichment of the disease-linked clones was reported in matched synovial fluid samples from ankylosing spondylitis patients. Some TCR beta motif variants had previously been reported in synovial fluid and blood of reactive arthritis patients, which suggested common disease-initiation mechanisms.

Source material: blood, either unsorted or a sorted T cell fraction (not recorded which). This sequence uses TRBV20-1 and TRBJ1-2, with the D gene not clear enough to name. The sequence derives from a male donor with ankylosing spondylitis. The CDR3 in this case is CSARELGILGYTF. The DNA sequence follows: TGCAGTGCTAGAGAATTAGGGATTCTAGGCTACACCTTC.